Listed here are 25 T cell receptor beta chains from one sample, sequenced in a study of metastatic and nonmetastatic thyroid tumors. TCRdb re-analyzed the PCR reads using MiXCR. This table has approximately 24,000 clones, 20% to 25% appearing once. Patients underwent thyroid surgery, and none had received any treatment before it. The specimen sequenced was blood. The source of these receptors is a male donor with papillary thyroid cancer or a benign thyroid nodule (not recorded which). Some clones in this sample may be carry-over from other donors' samples.

As for this clone: An end of the junction differs from the germline gene, which may be a read error. The genes are TRBV2 and TRBJ2-3; TRBD1 agrees at 8 bases. This CDR3 comprises 12 residues. Germline V gene lookup returns CDR1 SNHLY and CDR2 FYNNEI. DNA of the CDR3: TGTGCCAGCAGGACAGGGGAAGATACGCATTATTTT. It yields the protein CASRTGEDTHYF.

At least ten counts were recorded for this clone. This chain joins TRBV6-1 and TRBJ1-5, with 9 bases matching TRBD1. Trimming removed 6 bases from V and 9 bases from J; junction bases left unmatched: 6. The CDR3 extends over 13 amino acids. The V gene's germline CDR1 is MNHNS and CDR2 SASEGT. This CDR3 reads CASSGTGKWPQHF. The CDR3 nucleotides read TGTGCCAGCAGCGGGACAGGGAAATGGCCCCAGCATTTT.

This clone was seen at least ten times. The genes are TRBV5-1 and TRBJ2-3, with D unresolved. V dropped 2 bases and J dropped 3 bases, with 10 bases sitting between them. Per germline, CDR1 SGHRS and CDR2 YFSETQ. This CDR3 region has 14 residues. This chain's CDR3 is CASSLGPSTDTQYF. In DNA form, the CDR3 reads TGCGCCAGCAGCTTAGGACCTTCGACAGATACGCAGTATTTT.

This clone was detected many times. The CDR3 sequence is CSARDPRTGQETQYF. CDR3 sequence (DNA): TGCAGTGCTAGAGATCCCCGGACTGGTCAAGAGACCCAGTACTTC. The gene calls are TRBV20-1 and TRBJ2-5, with TRBD2 as a possible D gene (5 bases). V was shortened by 0 bases and J by 2 bases, with 13 bases between the two germline ends. This CDR3 spans 15 amino acids. Looked up from germline, CDR1 is DFQATT and CDR2 is SNEGSKA (reference sequence).

This clone was seen many times. The chain has TRBV19 and TRBJ2-7; 12 bases fit TRBD2. Germline V CDR1 and CDR2: LNHDA, SQIVND (reference sequence). This CDR3 has 15 residues. The trim removed 3 bases at V and 2 bases at J, leaving 2 bases unmatched. The CDR3 reads CASSIGLAGPYEQYF. The CDR3 coding sequence is TGTGCCAGTAGTATCGGACTAGCGGGACCCTACGAGCAGTACTTC.

This clone counts as medium-sized. The rearrangement joins TRBV4-3 to TRBJ2-7; TRBD2 is a possible D gene (5 bases). CDR3 size: 12 residues. V was pared by 2 bases and J by 6 bases, with 8 bases between. Germline V lookup: CDR1 LGHNA, CDR2 YSLEER. Here the CDR3 reads CASSQSSGEQYF. In DNA form, the CDR3 reads TGCGCCAGCAGCCAATCGAGCGGCGAGCAGTACTTC.

The table lists this clone with many counts. The V call is TRBV12-5, the J call TRBJ2-6; 8 bases are a match to TRBD1. V lost 3 bases, J lost 4 bases, and 20 bases stayed unmatched. This CDR3 region has 21 residues. CDR1 is LGHNT, CDR2 FRNRAP, per germline. The CDR3 is CASGLRDRSLLGVFGANVLTF. CDR3 bases: TGTGCTAGTGGTTTACGGGACAGGTCTCTTCTCGGGGTCTTCGGGGCCAACGTCCTGACTTTC.

This clone occurred many times. The V and J genes are TRBV7-2 and TRBJ1-2, with 9 bases matching TRBD1. The CDR3 consists of 15 residues. CDR1 is SGHTA, CDR2 FQGNSA, per germline. The V segment lost 5 bases and the J segment 4 bases; nucleotides outside the gene matches: 8. Here the CDR3 reads CASSEYRGPGYGYTF. CDR3 sequence (DNA): TGTGCCAGCAGCGAATACAGGGGGCCGGGCTATGGCTACACCTTC.

The CDR3 nucleotides are TGTGCCAGCAGCGTAAAAGTGCAGGGGTCCTACTATGGCTACACCTTC. This gives the protein CASSVKVQGSYYGYTF. The chain uses TRBV9 and TRBJ1-2, with D perhaps matching TRBD1 (6 bases). V was cut by 1 base and J by 3 bases, with 16 bases left in between. The CDR3 has 16 amino acids. Germline V CDR1 and CDR2: SGDLS, YYNGEE. The variable domain in full, with the rest retrieved from reference TRBV9 and TRBJ1-2, is DSGVTQTPKHLITATGQRVTLRCSPRSGDLSVYWYQQSLDQGLQFLIQYYNGEERAKGNILERFSAQQFPDLHSELNLSSLELGDSALYFCASSVKVQGSYYGYTFGSGTRLTVV.

This clone was seen at least ten times. The rearrangement links TRBV6-5 to TRBJ2-7; D unresolved. The CDR3 sequence is 13 residues long. From germline, CDR1 is MNHEY and CDR2 SVGAGI. Trimming took off 2 bases at V and 5 bases at J, with 10 bases between the two ends. DNA for the CDR3: TGTGCCAGCAGTTACGGATTTCGTAACGAGCAGTACTTC. Translated, it gives CASSYGFRNEQYF.

This clone was found many times. The V and J genes are TRBV5-4 and TRBJ2-5, with TRBD2 identical over 12 bases. Per the germline V gene, CDR1 is SGHNT and CDR2 is YYREEE (reference sequence). J lost 2 bases, V lost 4 bases, and 9 bases had no gene match. The length of the CDR3 is 17 residues. CDR3 DNA sequence: TGTGCCAGCAGCCCGACTAGCGGGAGAGGGGGACAAGAGACCCAGTACTTC. Its translation: CASSPTSGRGGQETQYF.

There are many counts of this clone. V is TRBV4-1 and J is TRBJ2-1; possible D gene TRBD1, 5 bases. V was clipped by 5 bases and J by 7 bases, with 18 bases between them. The germline V gene has CDR1 MGHRA and CDR2 YSYEKL. There are 15 residues in the CDR3. The CDR3 loop is CASSARPTQGNEQFF. The CDR3 DNA follows: TGCGCCAGCAGCGCCAGACCAACTCAGGGAAATGAGCAGTTCTTC.

This clone was counted many times. J is TRBJ1-3 and V is TRBV19, with 8 bases lining up with TRBD1. Germline trimming cut 9 bases from V and 3 bases from J; bases unmatched to any gene: 4. The CDR3 contains 13 residues. The V gene's germline CDR1 is LNHDA and CDR2 SQIVND (reference sequence). The DNA for the CDR3 is TGTGCCAGCCGGACAGGGTTTGGAAACACCATATATTTT. Its translation: CASRTGFGNTIYF.

This clone turned up a few times. The rearrangement joins TRBV11-1 to TRBJ1-2, with TRBD1 matching 7 bases. This CDR3 has 17 amino acids. The germline gives CDR1 SGHAT, CDR2 FQDESV (reference sequence). Trimming at V came to 3 bases and at J to 7 bases, leaving 17 bases not matched to a gene. CDR3 in amino acids: CASSLSWATGSVSGYTF. For the CDR3, the DNA is TGTGCCAGCAGCTTGTCTTGGGCGACAGGGAGTGTCTCTGGCTACACCTTC.

Concerning this clone: The junction does not match germline at one end; this may be a read error. The chain is built from TRBV10-3 and TRBJ1-6; 8 nucleotides agree with TRBD1. Germline V lookup: CDR1 ENHRY, CDR2 SYGVKD. CDR3 length equals 15 residues. The CDR3 region has the DNA TGTGCCATGAGTGATAGACAGGGGAGGAATTCACCCCTCCACTTT. Translating it yields CAMSDRQGRNSPLHF.

At least ten counts were recorded for this clone. The chain combines TRBV5-4 with TRBJ2-7, with 9 bases that match TRBD1. The junction had 5 bases not matched to a gene; V was cut back by 4 bases and J by 3 bases. Germline lookup yields CDR1 SGHNT and CDR2 YYREEE (reference sequence). This CDR3 comprises 14 residues. CDR3 nucleotides: TGTGCCAGCAGCCAGGACAGGGGTGGCTACGAGCAGTACTTC. The encoded protein is CASSQDRGGYEQYF.

This clone was recorded at least ten times. V gene TRBV30 combines with J gene TRBJ2-5; 8 positions agree with TRBD2. There are 15 residues in the CDR3. With 2 bases clipped from V and 5 bases from J, the junction kept 10 bases outside the gene matches. Germline-derived CDR1 and CDR2 are GTSNPN and SVGIG (reference sequence). DNA for the CDR3: TGTGCCTGGAGTTTGAAGTTAGCGGGGTCGGAGACCCAGTACTTC. Translating gives CAWSLKLAGSETQYF.

Relative to its sample, this clone is medium-sized. The rearrangement links TRBV20-1 to TRBJ2-6; a possible D gene is TRBD1 (6 bases). Germline CDR1 DFQATT, CDR2 SNEGSKA (reference sequence). The V gene lost 2 bases and the J gene lost 2 bases, with 10 bases spanning the gap. This CDR3 region has 15 residues. CDR3 nucleotide sequence: TGCAGTGCTAGATCCCCAGGGGCTGGGGCCAACGTCCTGACTTTC. Translated, it gives CSARSPGAGANVLTF.

This clone was counted ten times or more. The genes are TRBV4-2 and TRBJ1-1; 7 bases match TRBD1. Germline CDR1 and CDR2: LGHNA and YNFKEQ. V trimming: 3 bases; J trimming: 0 bases; junction bases outside the gene matches: 4. This CDR3 contains 15 residues. This chain's CDR3 is CASSQGQFMNTEAFF. Written as DNA, the CDR3 is TGTGCCAGCAGCCAGGGACAGTTCATGAACACTGAAGCTTTCTTT.

There are many counts of this clone. The chain uses TRBV9 and TRBJ2-5, with TRBD1 matching over 8 bases. The V gene's germline CDR1 is SGDLS and CDR2 YYNGEE. This CDR3 comprises 16 residues. V lost 3 bases to trimming and J lost 5 bases; unmatched junction nucleotides: 12. The CDR3 DNA reads TGTGCCAGCAGCGCCCCGGGACAGGAGGCCAGGGAGACCCAGTACTTC. Translating it yields CASSAPGQEARETQYF.

The sample holds many counts of this clone. This sequence joins TRBV14 and TRBJ1-1, with a tentative D call TRBD1 (5 bases). The CDR3 consists of 14 residues. The V and J ends lost 4 bases and 2 bases respectively, with 11 bases between them. Germline CDR1 and CDR2: SGHDN and FVKESK. The CDR3 is CASSLLRGNTEAFF. The CDR3 DNA is TGTGCCAGCAGCCTACTTAGGGGCAACACTGAAGCTTTCTTT.

The J gene is TRBJ2-5, the V gene TRBV2, with a tentative D call TRBD2 (5 bases). The end of the DNA is better explained by TRBJ2-1, so the J call may be wrong. From germline, CDR1 is SNHLY and CDR2 FYNNEI. The CDR3 covers 12 residues. This CDR3 reads CASTDGDNEQFF. The CDR3 DNA sequence: TGTGCCAGCACGGACGGGGACAATGAGCAGTTCTTC.

This clone was detected ten times or more. The chain uses TRBV7-2 and TRBJ2-5, with a weak D call TRBD2 (5 bases). The CDR3 runs to 15 residues. CDR1 SGHTA and CDR2 FQGNSA come from the germline V gene. The ends were cut back, 5 bases at V and 5 bases at J, with 18 bases in the middle. CDR3 sequence reads: CASSERIPWRETQYF. The CDR3, as DNA: TGTGCCAGCAGCGAGCGGATTCCCTGGAGGGAGACCCAGTACTTC.

Ten or more counts support this clone. V usage is TRBV6-5 and J usage is TRBJ2-7; a weak D match, TRBD2 (6 bases). The CDR3 runs to 14 residues. CDR1 MNHEY and CDR2 SVGAGI come from the germline V gene. Trimming shortened V by 2 bases and J by 5 bases, and 13 bases separated the two germline ends. The CDR3 here is CASSYARRDHEQYF. CDR3 nucleotides: TGTGCCAGCAGTTACGCTCGGAGGGACCACGAGCAGTACTTC.

This clone was observed at least ten times. The rearrangement links TRBV5-5 to TRBJ1-2; D possibly corresponds to TRBD1 (6 bases). The CDR3 has 13 residues. Trimming removed 3 bases from V and 5 bases from J, with 11 bases in between. Germline CDR1 SGHKS, CDR2 YYEKEE (reference sequence). The CDR3 nucleotides are TGTGCCAGCAGCTGGGACAAGGCGTATGGCTACACCTTC. Protein product: CASSWDKAYGYTF.